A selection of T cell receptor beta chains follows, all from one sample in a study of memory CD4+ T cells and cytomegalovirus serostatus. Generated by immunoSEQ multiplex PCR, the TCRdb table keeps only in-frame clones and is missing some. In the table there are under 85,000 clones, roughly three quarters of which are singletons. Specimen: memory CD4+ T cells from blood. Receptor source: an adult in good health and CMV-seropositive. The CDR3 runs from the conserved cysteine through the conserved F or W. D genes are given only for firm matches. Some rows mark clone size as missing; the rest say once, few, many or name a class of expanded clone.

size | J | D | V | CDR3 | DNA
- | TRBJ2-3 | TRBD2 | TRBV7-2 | CASSLVIGRRTDTQYF | TGTGCCAGCAGCTTAGTAATCGGGAGGAGGACAGATACGCAGTATTTT
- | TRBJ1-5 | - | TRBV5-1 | CASRVGSNQPQHF | TGCGCCAGCAGGGTGGGGAGCAATCAGCCCCAGCATTTT
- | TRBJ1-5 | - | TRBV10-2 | CASSESGRDDSNQPQHF | TGCGCCAGCAGTGAGTCAGGCAGAGACGATAGCAATCAGCCCCAGCATTTT
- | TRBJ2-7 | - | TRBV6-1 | CASSEGDGGPYEQYF | TGTGCCAGCAGTGAAGGGGACGGGGGGCCCTACGAGCAGTACTTC
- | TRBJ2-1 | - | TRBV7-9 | CASSLIRGPPYNEQFF | TGTGCCAGCAGCTTAATCCGGGGGCCCCCCTACAATGAGCAGTTCTTC
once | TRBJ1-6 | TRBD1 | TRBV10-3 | CAISQTGARNSPLHF | TGTGCCATCAGTCAAACAGGGGCGCGTAATTCACCCCTCCACTTT
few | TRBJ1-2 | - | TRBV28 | CATSNYGYTF | TGTGCCACTTCTAACTATGGCTACACCTTC
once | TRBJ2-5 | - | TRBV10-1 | CASSAGREETQYF | TGCGCCAGCAGCGCTGGACGGGAAGAGACCCAGTACTTC
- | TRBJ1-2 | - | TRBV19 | CASSINSIYGYTF | TGTGCCAGTAGTATCAACAGTATCTATGGCTACACCTTC
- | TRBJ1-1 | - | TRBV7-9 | CASSSGGRKEAFF | TGTGCCAGCAGCTCCGGGGGAAGGAAGGAAGCTTTCTTT
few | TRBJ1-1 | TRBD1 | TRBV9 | CASSTETGGQTFF | TGTGCCAGCAGCACTGAGACAGGGGGACAAACTTTCTTT
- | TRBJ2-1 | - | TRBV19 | CASSGLGGADNEQFF | TGTGCCAGTAGCGGTCTCGGGGGCGCGGACAATGAGCAGTTCTTC
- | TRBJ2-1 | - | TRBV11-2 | CASSFRGAGEQFF | TGTGCCAGCAGCTTTCGCGGGGCGGGGGAGCAGTTCTTC
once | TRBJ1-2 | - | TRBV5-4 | CASSTARPTFGGYTF | TGTGCCAGCAGCACTGCCCGGCCCACTTTTGGGGGCTACACCTTC
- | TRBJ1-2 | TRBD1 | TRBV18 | CASSPPQGAGGYTF | TGTGCCAGCTCACCGCCTCAGGGGGCGGGTGGCTACACCTTC
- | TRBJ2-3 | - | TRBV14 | CASSRGWGTDTQYF | TGTGCCAGCAGCCGCGGGTGGGGCACAGATACGCAGTATTTT
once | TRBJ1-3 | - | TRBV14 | CASSQWVGRAVSGNTIYF | TGTGCCAGCAGCCAGTGGGTCGGCCGGGCTGTCTCTGGAAACACCATATATTTT
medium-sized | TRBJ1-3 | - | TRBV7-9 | CASSLLVGNTIYF | TGTGCCAGCAGTCTCTTGGTGGGAAACACCATATATTTT
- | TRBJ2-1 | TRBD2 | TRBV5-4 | CASSLSSGSEQFF | TGTGCCAGCAGCTTGTCTAGCGGGAGTGAGCAGTTCTTC
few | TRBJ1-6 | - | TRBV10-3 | CAISDRGTRDSPLHF | TGTGCCATCAGTGACCGCGGGACTCGGGATTCACCCCTCCACTTT
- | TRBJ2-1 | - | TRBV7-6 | CASSLAEGYNEQFF | TGTGCCAGCAGCTTAGCAGAGGGCTACAATGAGCAGTTCTTC
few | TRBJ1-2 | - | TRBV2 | CASSERGIGGYTF | TGTGCCAGCAGTGAACGAGGAATTGGTGGCTACACCTTC
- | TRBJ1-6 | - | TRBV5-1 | CASSPEGWNSPLHF | TGCGCCAGCAGCCCTGAGGGGTGGAATTCACCCCTCCACTTT
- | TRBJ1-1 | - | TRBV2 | CASSSHGLNTEAFF | TGTGCCAGCAGCTCACATGGGTTGAACACTGAAGCTTTCTTT
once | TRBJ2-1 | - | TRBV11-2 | CASSLLGQTHNEQFF | TGTGCCAGCAGCTTATTGGGGCAGACACACAATGAGCAGTTCTTC
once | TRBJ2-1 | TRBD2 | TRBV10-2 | CASSESESGRANEQFF | TGCGCCAGCAGTGAGTCGGAAAGCGGGAGGGCCAATGAGCAGTTCTTC
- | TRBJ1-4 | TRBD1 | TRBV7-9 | CASSLDRGNEKLFF | TGTGCCAGCAGCTTGGACAGGGGTAATGAAAAACTGTTTTTT
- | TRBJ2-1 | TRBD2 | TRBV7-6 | CASSPPTSGGLGEQFF | TGTGCCAGCAGCCCACCGACTAGCGGGGGTCTGGGGGAGCAGTTCTTC